Sequencing of this TCR beta chain was carried out in a study of early T cells in non-severe SARS-CoV-2 infection. Study information: Bulk RNA taken from unsorted whole blood was sequenced, leaving chains unpaired. Study-wide results and limits: VDJdb-based annotation leaned toward anti-spike CD8 responses and missed private and CD4 specificities.

The protocol attached unique molecular identifiers to individual cDNA molecules. TCRdb fed the 5' RACE reads into MiXCR, producing one record per CDR3 protein. The table has 90,000 to 120,000 distinct CDR3 sequences, about 12% seen once. At least ten counts were recorded for this clonotype. Its antigen is unidentified. Trimming removed 1 base from V and 2 bases from J, with 6 bases in between. Germline V lookup: CDR1 SEHNR, CDR2 FQNEAQ (reference sequence). The CDR3 extends over 14 amino acids. Sequencing was carried out using whole blood. This sequence originates from an adult who was a healthcare worker with PCR-confirmed SARS-CoV-2 infection or an uninfected control (not recorded which). The gene calls are TRBV7-9 and TRBJ2-1; D unresolved. CDR3 DNA: TGTGCCAGCAGCTTAGGGCTAGCCTACAATGAGCAGTTCTTC. The encoded protein is CASSLGLAYNEQFF.